Listed here are 30 T cell receptor beta chains from one sample, sequenced in a study of identical twins (dated by TCRdb to between 2015 and 2016). The library was made by 5' RACE. TCRdb names Illumina HiSeq 2000 as the instrument used. TCRdb reanalyzed the raw reads on its own, using fastp at Q25 for trimming and MiXCR for clone calling, and kept in-frame beta chains. Every entry covers one CDR3 protein and lists the most common genes and DNA from its rows. Across this sample there are 300,000 to 350,000 distinct CDR3 sequences, with about 12% seen only once. The ten largest account for around 7.8% of the sample. The sample also formed part of further work on yellow fever vaccine responses in identical twins.

The specimen was CD8+ T cells sorted from blood. The source of these receptors is a woman between 18 and 29 years old in good health.

This clonotype was detected only a few times. V usage is TRBV9 and J usage is TRBJ1-1; a weak D match, TRBD1 (5 bases). The CDR3 spans 14 residues. Per germline, CDR1 SGDLS and CDR2 YYNGEE. V lost 6 bases to trimming and J lost 3 bases, with 15 bases between them. The CDR3 DNA sequence: TGTGCCAGCACAGTGGGTGGGGCTGACACTGAAGCTTTCTTT. Translation: CASTVGGADTEAFF.

This clonotype has a handful of counts. This chain joins TRBV7-8 and TRBJ2-1; TRBD2 matches 8 bases. V gave up 4 bases and J gave up 0 bases; unmatched junction bases: 17. CDR3 size: 20 residues. Germline V gives CDR1 SGHVS, CDR2 FQNEAQ. The chain's CDR3 is CASSWIMGLGDKSSYNEQFF. CDR3 coding DNA: TGTGCCAGCAGCTGGATTATGGGACTAGGAGACAAGAGCTCCTACAATGAGCAGTTCTTC.

In its sample, this clonotype was seen many times. The chain joins TRBV6-2 or TRBV6-3 to TRBJ2-3; perhaps D is TRBD1 or TRBD2 (5 bases each). The CDR3 has 15 residues. V gave up 6 bases and J gave up 2 bases, with 15 bases separating them. Germline V gene data show CDR1 as MNHEY and CDR2 as SVGEGT. This chain's CDR3 is CASSRGDSDTDTQYF. In DNA, the CDR3 is TGTGCCAGCAGCCGAGGGGATAGCGACACAGATACGCAGTATTTT.

This clonotype appeared a few times. Here the CDR3 reads CAISESPVPQETQYF. The CDR3 nucleotides are TGTGCCATCAGTGAGTCCCCAGTCCCACAAGAGACCCAGTACTTC. This rearrangement joins TRBV10-3 to TRBJ2-5; D remains ambiguous. In germline, CDR1 is ENHRY, CDR2 SYGVKD. The ends were cut back, 0 bases at V and 2 bases at J, with 10 bases in the middle. The CDR3 is 15 amino acids.

This clonotype was observed a few times. The V and J genes are TRBV6-2 or TRBV6-3 and TRBJ2-1, with 10 nucleotides matching TRBD2. This CDR3 is built from 21 residues. Germline V CDR1 and CDR2: MNHEY, SVGEGT. Germline trimming cut 5 bases from V and 8 bases from J; bases unmatched to any gene: 27. Here the CDR3 reads CASSLHYRASGRVGIVDEQFF. The CDR3 DNA is TGTGCCAGCAGTCTACATTATAGGGCTAGCGGGAGAGTTGGAATTGTTGATGAGCAGTTCTTC.

In this sample, this clonotype turned up many times. The rearrangement joins TRBV28 to TRBJ1-6, with 7 bases lining up with TRBD1. The CDR3 totals 13 residues. Unmatched junction bases numbered 8, after V lost 8 bases and J lost 10 bases. Germline lookup yields CDR1 MDHEN and CDR2 SYDVKM. The CDR3 loop reads CASGYRGGSPLHF. The CDR3 nucleotides read TGTGCCAGCGGGTACAGGGGTGGATCACCCCTCCACTTT.

The chain joins TRBV12-3 or TRBV12-4 to TRBJ1-2, with 7 bases matching TRBD1. J was trimmed by 4 bases and V by 4 bases; bases with no gene match: 12. The CDR3 loop spans 16 amino acids. CDR3 sequence (DNA): TGTGCCAGCAGTTCCCCCGGGACAGCAGAAACCTATGGCTACACCTTC. It specifies CASSSPGTAETYGYTF.

This clonotype was counted between two and nine times. The chain couples TRBV7-9 to TRBJ2-7; D not resolved. The CDR3 extends over 14 amino acids. In germline, CDR1 is SEHNR, CDR2 FQNEAQ (reference sequence). The V and J ends lost 4 bases and 2 bases respectively, with 12 bases between them. Here the CDR3 reads CASSSPVRAYEQYV. For the CDR3, the DNA is TGTGCCAGCAGCTCCCCCGTCAGAGCCTACGAGCAGTACGTC.

This clonotype was found many times. J is TRBJ2-7 and V is TRBV5-1; 9 bases are a match to TRBD2. This CDR3 spans 15 amino acids. In germline, CDR1 is SGHRS, CDR2 YFSETQ. V lost 4 bases to trimming and J lost 4 bases; unmatched junction nucleotides: 9. The CDR3 nucleotides read TGCGCCAGCAGCAACGCGGCGGGAGGGCCGTACGAGCAGTACTTC. Translated, it gives CASSNAAGGPYEQYF.

The chain employs TRBV6-6 and TRBJ2-5; D not resolved. V was clipped by 2 bases and J by 1 base, with 5 bases between them. CDR3 length: 13 amino acids. CDR1 is MNHNY, CDR2 SVGAGI, per germline (reference sequence). CDR3 sequence (DNA): TGTGCCAGCAGTTACGTGGGCCAAGAGACCCAGTACTTC. The encoded protein is CASSYVGQETQYF.

This chain connects TRBV14 to TRBJ2-7; D is possibly TRBD1 (5 bases). The V end was cut by 1 base, the J end by 0 bases, with 16 bases between. Germline lookup yields CDR1 SGHDN and CDR2 FVKESK. CDR3 length equals 17 residues. The CDR3 here is CASSQGPQDVYSYEQYF. In DNA, the CDR3 is TGTGCCAGCAGCCAAGGTCCACAGGATGTATACTCCTACGAGCAGTACTTC.

The chain couples TRBV4-1 to TRBJ1-1, with no clear D. Per the germline V gene, CDR1 is MGHRA and CDR2 is YSYEKL. The CDR3 totals 15 residues. V was cut by 0 bases and J by 1 base, with 9 bases left in between. Here the CDR3 DNA reads TGCGCCAGCAGCCAAGATACGGCAGAGAACACTGAAGCTTTCTTT. Translation: CASSQDTAENTEAFF.

The chain joins TRBV27 to TRBJ2-1; tentatively, D is TRBD1 (6 bases). The CDR3 consists of 14 residues. The V and J ends lost 2 bases and 5 bases respectively, with 10 bases between them. Germline CDR1 is MNHEY and CDR2 is SMNVEV (reference sequence). The CDR3 loop reads CASSLQDSNNEQFF. The CDR3 DNA reads TGTGCCAGCAGTTTACAGGACAGCAACAATGAGCAGTTCTTC.

The chain couples TRBV2 to TRBJ2-3; D possibly corresponds to TRBD2 (5 bases). The CDR3 contains 12 residues. With 8 bases removed from V and 3 bases from J, the gap between germline ends came to 9 bases. CDR1 SNHLY and CDR2 FYNNEI come from the germline V gene. Written as DNA, the CDR3 is TGTGCCAGCGTAGAGGGAACAGATACGCAGTATTTT. Protein sequence: CASVEGTDTQYF.

This clonotype was picked up many times. The V call is TRBV29-1, the J call TRBJ2-7; 9 positions match TRBD1. The CDR3 has 12 residues. Germline values: CDR1 SQVTM, CDR2 ANQGSEA. V lost 5 bases to trimming and J lost 2 bases; unmatched junction nucleotides: 1. The CDR3 region is CSVRQGAYEQYF. The CDR3 DNA reads TGCAGCGTTCGACAGGGGGCCTACGAGCAGTACTTC.

This clonotype showed up just a few times. This chain uses TRBV18 with TRBJ1-1, with 8 bases aligning to TRBD1. V gave up 0 bases and J gave up 0 bases; unmatched junction bases: 9. The CDR3 is 18 amino acids. Germline V gene lookup returns CDR1 KGHSH and CDR2 LQKENI. The CDR3 DNA reads as TGTGCCAGCTCACCACCAGACAGGGGAAACGTTATGAACACTGAAGCTTTCTTT. Encoded protein: CASSPPDRGNVMNTEAFF.

This chain links TRBV27 with TRBJ2-7, with 11 bases identical to TRBD1. CDR1 is MNHEY and CDR2 is SMNVEV in the germline V gene (reference sequence). CDR3 length: 15 residues. The ends lost 6 bases at V and 3 bases at J; junction bases unmatched: 7. CDR3 DNA sequence: TGTGCCAGCAGCGCGGCCGGGACAGGGGGCTACGAGCAGTACTTC. Encoded protein: CASSAAGTGGYEQYF.

The chain links TRBV29-1 to TRBJ1-4, with 10 bases identical to TRBD1. The germline V gene encodes CDR1 SQVTM and CDR2 ANQGSEA. The junction had 2 bases not matched to a gene; V was cut back by 4 bases and J by 0 bases. The CDR3 length is 15 residues. The CDR3, as DNA: TGCAGCGTTGCCGGGACAGGGGCAACTAATGAAAAACTGTTTTTT. It specifies CSVAGTGATNEKLFF.

The V call is TRBV6-6, the J call TRBJ1-5; weak D call: TRBD1 (5 bases). Trimming took off 4 bases at V and 3 bases at J, with 16 bases between the two ends. Germline-derived CDR1 and CDR2 are MNHNY and SVGAGI (reference sequence). The CDR3 sequence is 16 residues long. The CDR3 DNA is TGTGCCAGCAGTTCCGCCTGGGGGGATATCAATCAGCCCCAGCATTTT. Translated, it gives CASSSAWGDINQPQHF.

This clonotype was detected ten times or more. This rearrangement joins TRBV2 to TRBJ2-1; the D is unclear. Germline assignment: CDR1 SNHLY and CDR2 FYNNEI. V was trimmed by 10 bases and J by 4 bases, leaving 20 bases between them. This CDR3 is 15 amino acids long. This CDR3 reads CATAESFVSYNEQFF. CDR3 DNA sequence: TGTGCCACGGCGGAGTCCTTCGTCTCATACAATGAGCAGTTCTTC.

This clonotype was observed a few times. The V gene is TRBV9, the J gene TRBJ2-5; D unclear. Germline V gives CDR1 SGDLS, CDR2 YYNGEE. Deletions cut 1 base from V and 4 bases from J, with 5 bases between. The CDR3 has 12 residues. The CDR3 reads CASSVSGETQYF. CDR3 coding DNA: TGTGCCAGCAGCGTATCCGGAGAGACCCAGTACTTC.

This clonotype was detected a few times. As DNA, the CDR3 is TGCAGTGCTAGAGATCTGGGGGGCTGGGACTATGGCTACACCTTC. This gives the protein CSARDLGGWDYGYTF. This sequence joins TRBV20-1 and TRBJ1-2; the D gene is possibly TRBD1 (6 bases). V lost 0 bases and J 3 bases, leaving 14 bases between the germline ends. The CDR3 spans 15 residues. Germline values: CDR1 DFQATT, CDR2 SNEGSKA (reference sequence).

The V gene is TRBV10-1, the J gene TRBJ2-3; 10 bases map to TRBD2. The trim removed 6 bases at V and 5 bases at J, leaving 14 bases unmatched. Germline lookup yields CDR1 WNHNN and CDR2 SYGVQD (reference sequence). The CDR3 consists of 17 residues. The CDR3 DNA reads TGCGCCAGCAGCGAAGAACGAGCGGGGGGGCCGGGAGATACGCAGTATTTT. Protein: CASSEERAGGPGDTQYF.

This clonotype has a count of ten or more. The chain employs TRBV12-3 or TRBV12-4 and TRBJ2-1; D gene ambiguous. V dropped 2 bases and J dropped 15 bases, with 20 bases sitting between them. CDR3 size: 14 residues. The DNA for the CDR3 is TGTGCCAGCAGTTTACTCAAATCGGACGTGCCGCTGTTCTTC. Its translation: CASSLLKSDVPLFF.

This clonotype has just a few counts. V is TRBV2 and J is TRBJ1-1; a weak D match, TRBD1 (5 bases). CDR1 SNHLY and CDR2 FYNNEI come from the germline V gene. This CDR3 is 11 amino acids long. Deletions cut 7 bases from V and 11 bases from J, with 14 bases between. CDR3 nucleotide sequence: TGTGCCAGCAATTCCGGGACTGTTGCTTTCTTT. It yields the protein CASNSGTVAFF.

In its sample, this clonotype was seen a few times. The rearrangement joins TRBV5-8 to TRBJ1-1, with D unclear. The CDR3 length is 10 residues. In germline, CDR1 is SGHTS, CDR2 YDEGEE. V was clipped by 4 bases and J by 7 bases, with 5 bases between them. The CDR3 nucleotides are TGTGCCAGCAGCCGATATGAAGCTTTCTTT. Amino acids: CASSRYEAFF.

There are many counts of this clonotype. The chain couples TRBV29-1 to TRBJ2-2; D may be TRBD1 or TRBD2 (5 bases each). This CDR3 spans 13 amino acids. Germline V lookup: CDR1 SQVTM, CDR2 ANQGSEA. V was cut by 3 bases and J by 1 base, with 6 bases left in between. The CDR3 is CSVEGVNTGELFF. The CDR3 coding sequence is TGCAGCGTTGAGGGGGTGAACACCGGGGAGCTGTTTTTT.

This clonotype occurred a few times. The genes are TRBV29-1 and TRBJ2-1; D may match TRBD1 or TRBD2 (6 bases each). Germline lookup yields CDR1 SQVTM and CDR2 ANQGSEA. The CDR3 has 16 residues. The ends were cut back, 0 bases at V and 4 bases at J, with 16 bases in the middle. The CDR3 DNA sequence: TGCAGCGTTGAAGAAATTGGGGGGCTGGTGTACAATGAGCAGTTCTTC. Translation: CSVEEIGGLVYNEQFF.

To note about this clonotype: The junction departs from germline at one end; a sequencing error may be responsible. The V gene is TRBV6-5, the J gene TRBJ2-3; TRBD2 agrees at 12 bases. The germline V gene has CDR1 MNHEY and CDR2 SVGAGI. The CDR3 has 16 amino acids. The CDR3 bases are TGTGCCAGCAGTCACTCTAGCGGGAGGGCCACAGATACGCAGTATTTT. Protein product: CASSHSSGRATDTQYF.

V is TRBV28 and J is TRBJ1-1, with D perhaps TRBD1 (5 bases). The CDR3 length is 16 residues. Trimming pared 5 bases from V and 1 base from J, leaving 17 bases between. The germline V gene has CDR1 MDHEN and CDR2 SYDVKM. The CDR3 coding sequence is TGTGCCAGCAGTCTCTGGTGGTTGGGGGAGAACACTGAAGCTTTCTTT. It is translated as CASSLWWLGENTEAFF.